Listed below are T cell receptor beta chains from one sample, sequenced in a study of prognosis after radiotherapy for stage I lung cancer. TCRdb itself ran the multiplex PCR reads through MiXCR, one entry per CDR3 protein. Of approximately 30,000 distinct CDR3 sequences in the sample, about 32% are singletons; the top ten hold roughly a third. The sample here was PBMCs, taken before or after stereotactic body radiation therapy (not recorded which). These receptors were taken from a donor aged 50 or older with non-small cell lung cancer. The CDR3 runs from the conserved cysteine through the conserved F or W. A D gene is named only where the DNA matches it firmly. Clone size is not always given. Where it is, it says once, few, many or a class for expanded clones.

d_gene	v_gene	j_gene	abundance	CDR3aa	CDR3nt
TRBD2	TRBV27	TRBJ2-5	-	CASSLSSGRAGETQYF	TGTGCCAGCAGTTTATCTAGCGGGAGGGCCGGTGAGACCCAGTACTTC
-	TRBV9	TRBJ2-3	many	CASSAHQEADITQYF	TGTGCCAGCAGCGCCCACCAAGAGGCGGATATTACGCAGTATTTT
-	TRBV10-2	TRBJ1-5	-	CASSMRPGDQPQHF	TGCGCCAGCAGTATGAGACCAGGGGATCAGCCCCAGCATTTT
-	TRBV30	TRBJ2-1	many	CAWAGGLFF	TGTGCCTGGGCAGGGGGACTCTTCTTC
-	TRBV30	TRBJ1-1	many	CAWSPSRLRANTEAFF	TGTGCCTGGAGTCCATCACGATTGAGGGCGAACACTGAAGCTTTCTTT
-	TRBV6-1	TRBJ2-7	many	CASSGSGLSIEQYF	TGTGCCAGCAGTGGTAGTGGGCTATCGATCGAGCAGTACTTC
-	TRBV28	TRBJ1-5	-	CASSGLGGRGQPQHF	TGTGCCAGCAGTGGATTGGGGGGTAGGGGTCAGCCCCAGCATTTT
-	TRBV14	TRBJ2-7	many	CASSQDLYYEQYF	TGTGCCAGCAGCCAAGATCTCTACTACGAGCAGTACTTC
-	TRBV7-6	TRBJ2-5	many	CASSPGTLETQYF	TGTGCCAGCAGCCCCGGGACTCTAGAGACCCAGTACTTC
TRBD1	TRBV19	TRBJ1-5	once	CASSTDRGRGPNQPQHF	TGTGCCAGTAGTACGGACAGGGGCCGAGGTCCAAATCAGCCCCAGCATTTT
TRBD1	TRBV6-1	TRBJ2-7	few	CASSVSRTGLDEQYF	TGTGCCAGCAGTGTCTCAAGGACAGGGCTCGACGAGCAGTACTTC
-	TRBV18	TRBJ1-2	many	CASSPSKGGGYTF	TGTGCCAGCTCACCATCGAAAGGCGGGGGCTACACCTTC
TRBD1	TRBV5-4	TRBJ1-6	many	CASSPDRPLNSPLHF	TGTGCCAGCAGCCCGGACAGGCCGCTAAATTCACCCCTCCACTTT
-	TRBV30	TRBJ2-4	many	CAWSRLVGLQYF	TGTGCCTGGAGTCGACTAGTAGGGCTTCAGTACTTC
TRBD1	TRBV6-1	TRBJ1-6	-	CASSRDRNNSPLNF	TGTGCCAGTTCTCGGGACAGGAATAATTCACCCCTCAACTTT
TRBD1	TRBV5-1	TRBJ2-1	-	CASSLPGQGSDNEQFF	TGCGCCAGCAGCTTGCCCGGACAGGGTAGCGACAATGAGCAGTTCTTC